This TCR beta chain was captured in a study of Ad26.COV2.S vaccination and SARS-CoV-2 variants. As for treatment: 15 to 20 received Ad26.COV2.S at low or high dose, single or two shots; several received placebo; per-sample allocation not given. Sampling was performed 63 days after the first vaccine or placebo injection. Ad26 vector vaccine expressed Wuhan-strain SARS-CoV-2 spike. There are 14 residues in the CDR3. Germline V lookup: CDR1 MDHEN, CDR2 SYDVKM. V lost 5 bases and J lost 5, with 15 bases in between. TCRdb's table, derived via immunoSEQ multiplex PCR, lists solely in-frame clones and lacks some. The sample contains about 350,000 clones, around 88% of which appear only once.

This TCR was recovered from a person aged 18-65 years who received the Ad26.COV2.S COVID-19 vaccine or a placebo. The rearrangement links TRBV28 to TRBJ1-2, with a weak D call TRBD1 (6 bases). The sample consisted of peripheral blood, taken in a trial of Ad26.COV2.S vaccine versus placebo. In DNA form, the CDR3 reads TGTGCCAGCAGTCCCTTTTTGGGGGCTTATGGCTACACCTTC. Translation: CASSPFLGAYGYTF.